This entry describes one T cell receptor beta chain. What it recognizes is unknown. The data were obtained in a study of monozygotic twins with inflammatory bowel disease. Overall study results and limits: With inverse Simpson as the measure, TCRbeta diversity was lower in IBD patients than in healthy co-twins.

The germline V gene encodes CDR1 SEHNR and CDR2 FQNEAQ (reference sequence). The CDR3 is 16 amino acids. Donors gave about 2.5 ml of blood apiece. cDNA synthesis was performed in eight separate reactions for each sample. TCRdb reworked the 5' RACE reads into one entry per CDR3 protein, no DNA. With roughly 300,000 distinct CDR3 sequences in the sample, the ten largest clones hold approximately 5.4%. The receptor was derived from a human donor with ulcerative colitis or Crohn's disease, or a healthy co-twin of an affected twin (not recorded which). The sequenced sample was blood. The rearrangement uses TRBV7-9 and TRBJ2-1; TCRdb's assignment of TRBD2 cannot be checked, as there is no DNA. This CDR3 is CASSPGGGGRYNEQFF.